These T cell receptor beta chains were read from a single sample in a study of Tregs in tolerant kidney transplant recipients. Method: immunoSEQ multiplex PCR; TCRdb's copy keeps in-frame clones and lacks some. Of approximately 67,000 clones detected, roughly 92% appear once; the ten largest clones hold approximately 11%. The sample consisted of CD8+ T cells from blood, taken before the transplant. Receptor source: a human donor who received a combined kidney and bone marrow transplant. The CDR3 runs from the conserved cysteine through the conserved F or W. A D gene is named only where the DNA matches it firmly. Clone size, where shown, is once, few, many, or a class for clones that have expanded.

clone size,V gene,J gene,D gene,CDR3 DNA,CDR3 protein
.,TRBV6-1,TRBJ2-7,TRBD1,TGTGCCAGCAGAGAAACACAGGGGGCTAGCTCCTACGAGCAGTACTTC,CASRETQGASSYEQYF
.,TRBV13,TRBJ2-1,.,TGTGCCAGCAGCCCCGGGTTGAACAATGAGCAGTTCTTC,CASSPGLNNEQFF
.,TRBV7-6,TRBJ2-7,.,TGTGCCAGCAGCTTAGACACGGGAGTGATCTACGAGCAGTACTTC,CASSLDTGVIYEQYF
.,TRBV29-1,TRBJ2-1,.,TGCAGCGTTGAAGATGGGGCGGGGTCCTACAATGAGCAGTTCTTC,CSVEDGAGSYNEQFF
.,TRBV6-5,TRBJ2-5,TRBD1,TGTGCCAGCAGTTACCGGACAGGGTGGGAGACCCAGTACTTC,CASSYRTGWETQYF
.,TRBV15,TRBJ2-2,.,TGTGCCACCAGCAGAGCCGAGGGGGTGCCCGGGGAGCTGTTTTTT,CATSRAEGVPGELFF
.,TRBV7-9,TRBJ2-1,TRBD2,TGTGCCAGCAGCTCAAGCTTCCTAGCGGGGGGGCCGGATGAGCAGTTCTTC,CASSSSFLAGGPDEQFF
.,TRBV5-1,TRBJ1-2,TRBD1,TGCGCCAGCAGATCCCCGGACAGGTTGGGATACTATGGCTACACCTTC,CASRSPDRLGYYGYTF
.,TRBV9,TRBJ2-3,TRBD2,TGTGCCAGCAGCGCCTCGACTAGCGGGTTCACAGATACGCAGTATTTT,CASSASTSGFTDTQYF
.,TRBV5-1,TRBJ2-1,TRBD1,TGCGCCAGCAGTTTGACAGGGGATAATGAGCAGTTCTTC,CASSLTGDNEQFF
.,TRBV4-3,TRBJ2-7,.,TGCGCCAGCAGCCAAGATCCTGCGGACTACGAGCAGTACTTC,CASSQDPADYEQYF
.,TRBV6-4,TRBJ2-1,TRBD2,TGTGCCAGCAGCCCATACGGCGGGAGCTCCTACAATGAGCAGTTCTTC,CASSPYGGSSYNEQFF
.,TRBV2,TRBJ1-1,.,TGTGCCAGCAGTGAGGGGCGGACGAACACTGAAGCTTTCTTT,CASSEGRTNTEAFF
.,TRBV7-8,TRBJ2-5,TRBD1,TGTGCCAGCAGCGAAAGGTTGCAGGGGGCTCTATTCGAAGAGACCCAGTACTTC,CASSERLQGALFEETQYF
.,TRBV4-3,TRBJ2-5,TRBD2,TGCGCCAGCAGCCTCCAGCTAGCGGGGGGGCCGGAGACCCAGTACTTC,CASSLQLAGGPETQYF
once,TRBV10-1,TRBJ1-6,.,TGCGCCAGCAGTGCGGACAGAAGTGGGATTTCACCCCTCCACTTT,CASSADRSGISPLHF
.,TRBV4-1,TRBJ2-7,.,TGCGCCAGCAGCCAAGCTGACAGCTCCTACGAGCAGTACTTC,CASSQADSSYEQYF
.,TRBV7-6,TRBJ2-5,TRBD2,TGTGCCAGCAGCGACTATTTAGCGGGAGGGCAGGAGACCCAGTACTTC,CASSDYLAGGQETQYF
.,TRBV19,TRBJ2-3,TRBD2,TGTGCCAGTAGTATAGCTAGCGGGGGGGCAGATACGCAGTATTTT,CASSIASGGADTQYF
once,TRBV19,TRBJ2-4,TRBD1,TGTGCCAGTAGTATGGGGACAGGGCTGAACTCGGTGGCCAAAAACATTCAGTACTTC,CASSMGTGLNSVAKNIQYF
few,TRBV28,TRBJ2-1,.,TGTGCCAGCAGTCCTAGGACAAACTACAATGAGCAGTTCTTC,CASSPRTNYNEQFF
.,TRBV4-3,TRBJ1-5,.,TGCGCCAGCAGCCAAGGGCGGGGGCTCAATCAGCCCCAGCATTTT,CASSQGRGLNQPQHF
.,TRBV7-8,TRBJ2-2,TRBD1,TGTGCCGAGGACAGGACGAACACCGGGGAGCTGTTTTTT,CAEDRTNTGELFF
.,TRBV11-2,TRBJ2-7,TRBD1,TGTGCCAGCAGCCTAAGCCGGGACAGTTTTTACGAGCAGTACTTC,CASSLSRDSFYEQYF
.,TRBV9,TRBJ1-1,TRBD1,TGTGCCAGCAGCGGACAGGGGGCGAAGGAAGCTTTCTTT,CASSGQGAKEAFF
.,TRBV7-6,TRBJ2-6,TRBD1,TGTGCCAGCAGCTTTCCGGCAGGGGGAACATCTGGGGCCAACGTCCTGACTTTC,CASSFPAGGTSGANVLTF
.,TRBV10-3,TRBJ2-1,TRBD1,TGTGCCATCAGTGGGACCACCGGGACAGGATTCTACAATGAGCAGTTCTTC,CAISGTTGTGFYNEQFF
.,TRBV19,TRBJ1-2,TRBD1,TGTGCCAGTAGCCCGACAGGGTGGAACTATGGCTACACCTTC,CASSPTGWNYGYTF
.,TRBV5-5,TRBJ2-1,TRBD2,TGTGCCAGCAGCTTGGCGGGAGGCGACAATGAGCAGTTCTTC,CASSLAGGDNEQFF
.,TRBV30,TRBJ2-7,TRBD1,TGTGCCTGGACCGGACAGGGAGGCTACGAGCAGTACTTC,CAWTGQGGYEQYF
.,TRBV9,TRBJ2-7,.,TGTGCCAGCAGCGAGGGGGGGGACTACGAGCAGTACTTC,CASSEGGDYEQYF
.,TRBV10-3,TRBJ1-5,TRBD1,TGTGCCACCGGGACAGATAGCAATCAGCCCCAGCATTTT,CATGTDSNQPQHF
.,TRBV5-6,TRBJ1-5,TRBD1,TGTGCCAGCAGCATCGGGACAGGGAAGAATCAGCCCCAGCATTTT,CASSIGTGKNQPQHF
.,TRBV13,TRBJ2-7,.,TGTGCCAGCAGCTTGAACAGGTACGAGCAGTACTTC,CASSLNRYEQYF
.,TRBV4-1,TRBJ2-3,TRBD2,TGCGCCAGCAGCCAAGATCTTTACACTAGCGGGAGATCAGATACGCAGTATTTT,CASSQDLYTSGRSDTQYF
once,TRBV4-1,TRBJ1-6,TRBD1,TGCGCCAGCAGCCAAGAGGGGTGGGGGACAGCCACTTCACCCCTCCACTTT,CASSQEGWGTATSPLHF
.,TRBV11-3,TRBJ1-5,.,TGTGCCAGCATGCCAGGGTCTGGGTTTACCAATCAGCCCCAGCATTTT,CASMPGSGFTNQPQHF
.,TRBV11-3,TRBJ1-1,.,TGTGCCAGCAGCTTGTCAGGGATGAACACTGAAGCTTTCTTT,CASSLSGMNTEAFF
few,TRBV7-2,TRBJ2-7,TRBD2,TGTGCCAGCAGCTTATTGGGACTAGCGGGGGGCTACGAGCAGTACTTC,CASSLLGLAGGYEQYF
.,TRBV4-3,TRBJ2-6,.,TGCGCCAGCAGCCAAGAACGCGCCTCTGGGGCCAACGTCCTGACTTTC,CASSQERASGANVLTF
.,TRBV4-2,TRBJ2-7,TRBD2,TGTGCCAGCAGCCAACTAGCGGGGGTGTCCTACGAGCAGTACTTC,CASSQLAGVSYEQYF
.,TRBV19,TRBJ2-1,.,TGTGCCAGTAGTATAATTCAGGGGTCGGGGAATGAGCAGTTCTTC,CASSIIQGSGNEQFF
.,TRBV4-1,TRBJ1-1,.,TGCGCCAGCAGCCAACGGGGAGCTAACACTGAAGCTTTCTTT,CASSQRGANTEAFF
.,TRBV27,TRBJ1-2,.,TGTGCCAGCAGTTACAGACCGTTGTCAACTAACTATGGCTACACCTTC,CASSYRPLSTNYGYTF
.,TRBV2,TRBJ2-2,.,TGTGCCAGCAGTCGGGACTTTAAATCCGGGGAGCTGTTTTTT,CASSRDFKSGELFF
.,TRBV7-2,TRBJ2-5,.,TGTGCCAGCAGCTTAGATTTGTTGCCTTCAGCTCCAGGGGAGACCCAGTACTTC,CASSLDLLPSAPGETQYF